One sample yielded the 23 T cell receptor beta chains listed below, sequenced in a study of T cells in Graves' hyperthyroidism and ophthalmopathy. Amplified regions were TCR beta CDR3 sequences from RNA transcripts. With the HTBI primer set, the TCR CDR3 went through a first round of RT-PCR. TCRdb reanalysed the multiplex PCR reads using MiXCR and keeps one entry per CDR3 protein. The sample lists 660,000 or so distinct CDR3 sequences; roughly 45% were seen once. The sequenced sample consisted of peripheral blood or thyroid tissue (not recorded which). These receptors originate from an adult man with Graves' disease, either hyperthyroidism or ophthalmopathy (not recorded which).

The chain links TRBV20-1 to TRBJ1-6; D is possibly TRBD1 (6 bases). V gave up 0 bases and J gave up 5 bases, with 14 bases separating them. This CDR3 contains 16 residues. Germline CDR1 and CDR2: DFQATT and SNEGSKA (reference sequence). The CDR3 is CSARDPGGTDNSPLHF. Written as DNA, the CDR3 is TGCAGTGCTAGAGATCCGGGGGGCACAGATAATTCACCCCTCCACTTT.

Notes on this clonotype: It may be a read error: a sequence one base away is much more abundant. The genes are TRBV7-3 and TRBJ1-4, with D unclear. The germline V gene encodes CDR1 SGHTA and CDR2 FQGTGA. This CDR3 comprises 13 residues. The CDR3 DNA reads TGTGCCGGCAGCCAATCAGACGTGGGAAAACTGTTTTTT. Translating gives CAGSQSDVGKLFF.

As concerns this clonotype: A much larger clone lies one base from this, so it may be a read error. This rearrangement joins TRBV19 to TRBJ1-2; the D gene is possibly TRBD1 (6 bases). CDR1 LNHDA and CDR2 SQIVND come from the germline V gene (reference sequence). This CDR3 comprises 13 residues. The CDR3 DNA sequence: TGTGCCAGTAGTGTGACAGGCCATCATGGCCACACCTTC. Translated, it gives CASSVTGHHGHTF.

This clonotype was recorded once. The chain is built from TRBV24-1 and TRBJ1-2; tentative D call: TRBD1 (6 bases). The V end lost 7 bases, the J end lost 8 bases, and 13 bases lay between the germline ends. The CDR3 extends over 12 amino acids. Germline V gene lookup returns CDR1 KGHDR and CDR2 SFDVKD. The CDR3 reads CATSLEGDGYTF. The CDR3 bases are TGTGCCACCAGCTTGGAGGGGGACGGCTACACCTTC.

This clonotype was seen a single time. The V call is TRBV6-5, the J call TRBJ1-1; D is uncertain. The CDR3 is 16 residues long. V shed 0 bases and J shed 0 bases, with 11 bases lying between them. Germline V lookup: CDR1 MNHEY, CDR2 SVGAGI. DNA of the CDR3: TGTGCCAGCAGTTACTCGAGGAGAATAATGAACACTGAAGCTTTCTTT. Encoded protein: CASSYSRRIMNTEAFF.

The chain is built from TRBV7-8 and TRBJ1-1; the D is unclear. V was trimmed by 1 base and J by 1 base, leaving 7 bases between them. This CDR3 is built from 14 residues. Germline assignment: CDR1 SGHVS and CDR2 FQNEAQ. The CDR3 coding sequence is TGTGCCAGCAGCTTAGAAATCTGGAACACTGAAGCTTTCTTT. Amino acid sequence: CASSLEIWNTEAFF. The full variable domain, its missing parts supplied by reference TRBV7-8 and TRBJ1-1, is GAGVSQSPRYKVAKRGQDVALRCDPISGHVSLFWYQQALGQGPEFLTYFQNEAQLDKSGLPSDRFFAERPEGSVSTLKIQRTQQEDSAVYLCASSLEIWNTEAFFGQGTRLTVV.

On this clonotype itself: The junction departs from germline at one end; a sequencing error may be responsible. V usage is TRBV7-9 and J usage is TRBJ1-1; 12 nucleotides match TRBD1. The CDR3 has 15 residues. In germline, CDR1 is SEHNR, CDR2 FQNEAQ (reference sequence). In DNA form, the CDR3 reads TGCGCCAGCAGCCAACCGGGACAGGGGGCTAACTTGGCTTTCTTT. Encoded protein: CASSQPGQGANLAFF.

In this sample, this clonotype turned up once. The chain is built from TRBV15 and TRBJ1-5, with D perhaps matching TRBD1 (5 bases). The germline V gene encodes CDR1 LNHNV and CDR2 YYDKDF (reference sequence). The CDR3 contains 19 residues. Trimming pared 4 bases from V and 4 bases from J, leaving 26 bases between. The CDR3 sequence: CATSTRVTGTVKRNQPQHF. DNA for the CDR3: TGTGCCACCAGCACCCGAGTTACCGGGACCGTGAAGAGGAATCAGCCCCAGCATTTT.

The chain employs TRBV19 and TRBJ2-7; D gene uncertain. The germline CDR1 and CDR2 sequences are LNHDA and SQIVND (reference sequence). The ends were cut back, 6 bases at V and 4 bases at J, with 13 bases in the middle. CDR3 size: 13 residues. The CDR3 region has the DNA TGTGCCAGTAGCCCCGGGTTGTGGTACGAGCAGTACTTC. Translation gives CASSPGLWYEQYF.

The chain uses TRBV19 and TRBJ2-7, with D tentatively TRBD2 (6 bases). The CDR3 contains 13 residues. The germline V gene encodes CDR1 LNHDA and CDR2 SQIVND (reference sequence). Trimming left V 3 bases short and J 13 bases short, with 19 bases between. Here the CDR3 DNA reads TGTGCCAGTAGTATCGGGGGTGGCTCGACCCGTTACTTC. Translation gives CASSIGGGSTRYF.

The chain couples TRBV7-2 to TRBJ2-5; no clear D. This CDR3 is 15 amino acids long. V was clipped by 5 bases and J by 2 bases, with 15 bases between them. Germline CDR1 and CDR2: SGHTA and FQGNSA. This CDR3 reads CASSHGQILQETQYF. Written as DNA, the CDR3 is TGTGCCAGCAGCCACGGCCAGATCCTACAAGAGACCCAGTACTTC.

V and J are TRBV29-1 and TRBJ2-5; TRBD1 is a possible D gene (6 bases). Germline V gives CDR1 SQVTM, CDR2 ANQGSEA. The length of the CDR3 is 9 residues. Trimming removed 6 bases from V and 14 bases from J, with 13 bases in between. The CDR3 sequence is CSVAGTQYF. In nucleotides, the CDR3 is TGCAGCGTAGCCGGGACACAATACTTC.

In its sample, this clonotype was seen many times. At one end, the junction sequence differs from germline, possibly due to a read error. The chain combines TRBV2 with TRBJ1-5; the match to TRBD1 covers 7 bases. Germline assignment: CDR1 SNHLY and CDR2 FYNNEI. CDR3 size: 14 residues. CDR3 in DNA: TGTGCCAGCCGTGACAGGGATAGCAATCAGCCCCAGCATTTT. Its translation: CASRDRDSNQPQHF.

For this clonotype: This may be a read error, as it is one base from a much larger clone. This chain connects TRBV20-1 to TRBJ2-5; 7 bases fit TRBD1. The CDR3 has 15 residues. Germline CDR1 is DFQATT and CDR2 is SNEGSKA (reference sequence). The CDR3 DNA reads TGCAGTGCTAGAGATGGGTCCCAGGGGGAAGAGACCCAGTGCTTC. Amino acids: CSARDGSQGEETQCF.

This clonotype was seen at least ten times. This chain links TRBV19 with TRBJ2-2; D gene unclear. The V and J ends lost 3 bases and 6 bases respectively, with 8 bases between them. The CDR3 totals 13 residues. In germline, CDR1 is LNHDA, CDR2 SQIVND (reference sequence). The CDR3 region is CASSMRPAGELFF. In DNA form, the CDR3 reads TGTGCCAGTAGTATGAGGCCAGCCGGGGAGCTGTTTTTT.

The rearrangement links TRBV20-1 to TRBJ2-5; D is perhaps TRBD1 or TRBD2 (5 bases each). Germline-derived CDR1 and CDR2 are DFQATT and SNEGSKA (reference sequence). Trimming left V 3 bases short and J 1 base short, with 12 bases between. The CDR3 is 14 amino acids. The CDR3 coding sequence is TGCAGTGCTAGGCTGGGACGCGGCCAAGAGACCCAGTACTTC. This codes for CSARLGRGQETQYF.

The CDR3 sequence is CAWSDTYEQYF. The CDR3 bases are TGTGCCTGGAGTGATACCTACGAGCAGTACTTC. This chain uses TRBV30 with TRBJ2-7, with unresolved D. Trimming pared 1 base from V and 2 bases from J, leaving 3 bases between. Per the germline V gene, CDR1 is GTSNPN and CDR2 is SVGIG (reference sequence). This CDR3 is 11 amino acids long.

J is TRBJ1-6 and V is TRBV20-1, with D unresolved. Germline CDR1 DFQATT, CDR2 SNEGSKA (reference sequence). The V gene lost 1 base and the J gene lost 7 bases, with 14 bases spanning the gap. The CDR3 has 15 residues. This chain's CDR3 is CSARVPGPLNSPLHF. Written as DNA, the CDR3 is TGCAGTGCTAGAGTTCCCGGGCCTTTGAATTCACCCCTCCACTTT.

This clonotype has more than one count but fewer than ten. The rearrangement joins TRBV14 to TRBJ2-7; 8 bases map to TRBD2. The V segment lost 5 bases and the J segment 2 bases; nucleotides outside the gene matches: 11. The germline CDR1 and CDR2 sequences are SGHDN and FVKESK. The CDR3 contains 16 residues. The chain's CDR3 is CASSARSGSAPYEQYF. The CDR3 region has the DNA TGTGCCAGCAGCGCTCGAAGCGGGAGCGCACCCTACGAGCAGTACTTC.

This clonotype was counted at least ten times. The chain is built from TRBV7-6 and TRBJ1-2; a possible D gene is TRBD1 (5 bases). Germline-derived CDR1 and CDR2 are SGHVS and FNYEAQ. CDR3 length: 16 residues. Trimming shortened V by 4 bases and J by 4 bases, and 19 bases separated the two germline ends. CDR3 region: CASSSAGTATGYGYTF. CDR3 nucleotides: TGTGCCAGCAGCTCCGCTGGGACCGCTACTGGCTATGGCTACACCTTC.

This clonotype was detected ten times or more. The genes are TRBV10-3 and TRBJ1-3; D gene unclear. Germline values: CDR1 ENHRY, CDR2 SYGVKD. The V end lost 5 bases, the J end lost 4 bases, and 12 bases lay between the germline ends. The CDR3 extends over 14 amino acids. CDR3 nucleotides: TGTGCCATCAGTCGGACGGTTCAAGGAAACACCATATATTTT. This gives the protein CAISRTVQGNTIYF.

The chain combines TRBV7-2 with TRBJ2-5, with D perhaps given as TRBD1 or TRBD2 (6 bases each). The CDR3 has 15 amino acids. Germline V gene sequence: CDR1 SGHTA, CDR2 FQGNSA. V lost 5 bases, J lost 11 bases, and 24 bases lay in between. In nucleotides, the CDR3 is TGTGCCAGCAGCCCGGAGGTCGGGGGTGGAGGGACACAGTACTTC. Its protein product is CASSPEVGGGGTQYF.

This clonotype has just a few counts. The rearrangement joins TRBV7-2 to TRBJ1-2; 7 bases are a match to TRBD1. CDR1 is SGHTA and CDR2 is FQGNSA in the germline V gene. The CDR3 totals 14 residues. Trimming removed 4 bases from V and 7 bases from J; junction bases left unmatched: 9. The CDR3 DNA follows: TGTGCCAGCAGCTCGGGACAGTTTACGGGTGGCTACACCTTC. Translating gives CASSSGQFTGGYTF.